This entry lists 30 T cell receptor beta chains sequenced from one sample in a study of T cells in Graves' hyperthyroidism and ophthalmopathy. Regions amplified from RNA transcripts were the TCR beta CDR3 regions. HTBI primers were used for first-round RT-PCR of the TCR CDR3. TCRdb fed the multiplex PCR reads into MiXCR, producing one record per CDR3 protein. Of almost 600,000 distinct CDR3 sequences in the sample, more than 11% were seen once. Sequenced: blood. All receptors come from a woman aged 25 to 39 with Graves' hyperthyroidism that later progressed to Graves' ophthalmopathy.

In its sample, this clonotype was seen many times. J is TRBJ1-5 and V is TRBV12-3 or TRBV12-4; D not resolved. The CDR3 loop spans 12 amino acids. The germline V and J ends were trimmed by 8 bases and 7 bases, with 12 bases remaining between them. The CDR3 spells CASALQKQPQHF. The DNA of the CDR3 is TGTGCCAGCGCTTTACAGAAACAGCCCCAGCATTTT.

This clonotype showed up many times. The genes are TRBV11-2 and TRBJ2-7; perhaps TRBD2 as D (5 bases). The germline V and J ends were trimmed by 1 base and 2 bases, with 24 bases remaining between them. Looked up from germline, CDR1 is SGHAT and CDR2 is FQNNGV. This CDR3 contains 19 residues. The CDR3 spells CASSLGVWRPPGDPYEQYF. The CDR3, as DNA: TGTGCCAGCAGCTTAGGAGTATGGAGGCCCCCCGGAGATCCCTACGAGCAGTACTTC. The variable domain in full, with the rest retrieved from reference TRBV11-2 and TRBJ2-7, is EAGVAQSPRYKIIEKRQSVAFWCNPISGHATLYWYQQILGQGPKLLIQFQNNGVVDDSQLPKDRFSAERLKGVDSTLKIQPAKLEDSAVYLCASSLGVWRPPGDPYEQYFGPGTRLTVT.

This clonotype has a handful of counts. The chain couples TRBV25-1 to TRBJ1-4, with 9 nucleotides matching TRBD1. The length of the CDR3 is 18 residues. Per germline, CDR1 MGHDK and CDR2 SYGVNS. Germline trimming cut 6 bases from V and 6 bases from J; bases unmatched to any gene: 17. CDR3 region: CASSPTTYRDREDEKLFF. The DNA of the CDR3 is TGTGCCAGCAGCCCCACCACCTACCGGGACAGGGAAGATGAAAAACTGTTTTTT. Variable domain in full (rest from reference TRBV25-1 and TRBJ1-4): EADIYQTPRYLVIGTGKKITLECSQTMGHDKMYWYQQDPGMELHLIHYSYGVNSTEKGDLSSESTVSRIRTEHFPLTLESARPSHTSQYLCASSPTTYRDREDEKLFFGSGTQLSVL.

The chain joins TRBV3-1 to TRBJ2-2, with 13 nucleotides matching TRBD2. The CDR3 extends over 18 amino acids. Trimming cost V 4 bases and J 3 bases; bases outside gene matches: 8. In germline, CDR1 is LGHDT, CDR2 YNNKEL (reference sequence). The CDR3, as DNA: TGTGCCAGCAGCCGTTCACTAGCGGGAGGGCCAGACACCGGGGAGCTGTTTTTT. Its protein product is CASSRSLAGGPDTGELFF.

This clonotype was recorded at least ten times. The genes are TRBV2 and TRBJ2-3, with 9 nucleotides matching TRBD2. The germline V gene encodes CDR1 SNHLY and CDR2 FYNNEI. V shed 2 bases, J shed 6 bases, and the junction held 9 bases outside the gene matches. The CDR3 spans 16 residues. This CDR3 reads CASSEISLAGQDTQYF. The CDR3 nucleotides are TGTGCCAGCAGTGAAATTAGTCTAGCGGGACAGGATACGCAGTATTTT.

This clonotype was counted between two and nine times. The rearrangement links TRBV10-3 to TRBJ2-1; 10 bases align to TRBD1. After removal of 3 bases from V and 6 bases from J, the junction contained 14 bases not matched to a gene. The CDR3 extends over 18 amino acids. CDR1 and CDR2 from the germline V gene are ENHRY and SYGVKD. The CDR3 reads CAISESYLTGGLGNEQFF. The CDR3 DNA reads TGTGCCATCAGTGAATCCTACCTGACAGGGGGCTTGGGCAATGAGCAGTTCTTC.

The chain recombines TRBV20-1 with TRBJ2-5; maybe TRBD1 (6 bases). V was pared by 6 bases and J by 5 bases, with 16 bases between. The CDR3 is 13 residues long. CDR1 and CDR2 from the germline V gene are DFQATT and SNEGSKA (reference sequence). The CDR3 region is CSAISQGPETQYF. In nucleotides, the CDR3 is TGCAGTGCCATATCGCAGGGGCCGGAGACCCAGTACTTC.

This clonotype was found a few times. The chain employs TRBV6-1 and TRBJ2-7; D unresolved. This CDR3 contains 11 residues. Per the germline V gene, CDR1 is MNHNS and CDR2 is SASEGT. V was pared by 2 bases and J by 6 bases, with 5 bases between. CDR3 sequence (DNA): TGTGCCAGCAGTGAAAGGCCCGAGCAGTACTTC. Its translation is CASSERPEQYF.

V usage is TRBV12-3 or TRBV12-4 and J usage is TRBJ1-5, with D hard to call. Trimming shortened V by 6 bases and J by 9 bases, and 15 bases separated the two germline ends. The CDR3 extends over 13 amino acids. DNA of the CDR3: TGTGCCAGCAGAGGGATCCTAGGTTCGCCCCAGCATTTT. Translating gives CASRGILGSPQHF.

This clonotype was seen many times. In DNA, the CDR3 is TGTGCCAGCAGCTCGACACAGGGCGACGAAAAACTGTTTTTT. Encoded protein: CASSSTQGDEKLFF. The chain links TRBV7-9 to TRBJ1-4; the D gene is possibly TRBD1 (6 bases). V shed 4 bases and J shed 8 bases, with 14 bases lying between them. This CDR3 comprises 14 residues. Per germline, CDR1 SEHNR and CDR2 FQNEAQ (reference sequence).

The chain uses TRBV24-1 and TRBJ1-4, with 9 bases that match TRBD1. The J segment lost 6 bases and the V segment lost 4 bases, leaving 5 bases of the junction unmatched. This CDR3 has 15 amino acids. CDR1 and CDR2 (germline): KGHDR, SFDVKD. CDR3 sequence (DNA): TGTGCCACCAGTGAACCGGGACAGGGCGATGAAAAACTGTTTTTT. This sequence encodes CATSEPGQGDEKLFF.

This clonotype was observed many times. The chain links TRBV11-2 to TRBJ2-7, with TRBD2 matching 11 bases. Trimming at V came to 5 bases and at J to 8 bases, leaving 14 bases not matched to a gene. This CDR3 has 16 amino acids. The germline CDR1 and CDR2 sequences are SGHAT and FQNNGV. CDR3: CASSHRDGLAGSKQYF. CDR3 DNA: TGTGCCAGCAGCCACCGGGACGGACTAGCGGGTAGCAAGCAGTACTTC.

This clonotype was detected many times. This rearrangement joins TRBV6-2 or TRBV6-3 to TRBJ1-3; TRBD1 is a possible D gene (5 bases). V shed 7 bases and J shed 2 bases, with 15 bases lying between them. Germline V lookup: CDR1 MNHEY, CDR2 SVGEGT. This CDR3 has 15 residues. The DNA of the CDR3 is TGTGCCAGCATCAATGGGGGTACGGCTGGAAACACCATATATTTT. Translating gives CASINGGTAGNTIYF.

This clonotype was recorded a few times. The rearrangement joins TRBV5-4 to TRBJ2-5; the D gene is possibly TRBD1 (6 bases). The length of the CDR3 is 16 residues. The V gene lost 3 bases and the J gene lost 4 bases, with 19 bases spanning the gap. Germline V CDR1 and CDR2: SGHNT, YYREEE (reference sequence). The CDR3 spells CASSSDRQAKGETQYF. In DNA form, the CDR3 reads TGTGCCAGCAGCTCCGACCGACAGGCTAAGGGAGAGACCCAGTACTTC.

This clonotype was recorded many times. The genes are TRBV9 and TRBJ2-5; D might be TRBD2 (6 bases). CDR3 length: 16 amino acids. From germline, CDR1 is SGDLS and CDR2 YYNGEE. V dropped 4 bases and J dropped 4 bases, with 20 bases sitting between them. CDR3 bases: TGTGCCAGCAGCTCCCGGACCACGGGAGTTGGAGAGACCCAGTACTTC. Its translation: CASSSRTTGVGETQYF.

This clonotype has a count of ten or more. This chain uses TRBV29-1 with TRBJ2-7; a weak D match, TRBD2 (6 bases). Trimming shortened V by 1 base and J by 6 bases, and 13 bases separated the two germline ends. Per the germline V gene, CDR1 is SQVTM and CDR2 is ANQGSEA. CDR3 length: 13 residues. The CDR3 sequence is CSVEVQEGREQYF. The CDR3 region has the DNA TGCAGCGTTGAAGTGCAGGAGGGACGCGAGCAGTACTTC.

The V gene is TRBV28, the J gene TRBJ2-3; D might be TRBD1 (5 bases). V lost 5 bases and J lost 5, with 17 bases in between. This CDR3 contains 15 residues. The germline V gene has CDR1 MDHEN and CDR2 SYDVKM. As DNA, the CDR3 is TGTGCCAGCAGTCTCGCAGGGCCCACTATAGATACGCAGTATTTT. Encoded protein: CASSLAGPTIDTQYF.

This clonotype was detected a few times. The chain is built from TRBV19 and TRBJ1-5; TRBD1 aligns across 7 bases. Losses at the gene ends were 7 bases for V and 5 bases for J; bases not matched to a gene: 8. The CDR3 runs to 14 residues. Germline V gives CDR1 LNHDA, CDR2 SQIVND (reference sequence). The CDR3 spells CASTEDRRYQPQHF. CDR3 DNA sequence: TGTGCCAGTACTGAGGACAGGAGATATCAGCCCCAGCATTTT.

This clonotype was seen many times. The rearrangement links TRBV20-1 to TRBJ2-7, with TRBD2 identical over 14 bases. The length of the CDR3 is 15 residues. Germline trimming cut 5 bases from V and 3 bases from J; bases unmatched to any gene: 6. Germline V gene lookup returns CDR1 DFQATT and CDR2 SNEGSKA (reference sequence). This CDR3 reads CSAAGTSGSFYEQYF. As DNA, the CDR3 is TGCAGTGCTGCTGGGACTAGCGGGAGTTTCTACGAGCAGTACTTC.

This clonotype occurred many times. The genes are TRBV7-9 and TRBJ2-1; 7 bases agree with TRBD2. The J segment lost 3 bases and the V segment lost 8 bases, leaving 13 bases of the junction unmatched. The CDR3 is 16 amino acids. Germline V gene sequence: CDR1 SEHNR, CDR2 FQNEAQ (reference sequence). The CDR3 sequence is CASHLGGRGVYNEQFF. CDR3 nucleotide sequence: TGTGCCAGCCACTTGGGGGGTCGGGGGGTCTACAATGAGCAGTTCTTC.

This clonotype has at least ten counts. One end of the junction is discordant with germline, which a read error may explain. The chain links TRBV20-1 to TRBJ1-5; weak D call: TRBD1 (6 bases). CDR1 and CDR2 from the germline V gene are DFQATT and SNEGSKA (reference sequence). The CDR3 totals 16 residues. CDR3 bases: TGCAGTGCCAGAGACCGGCCCCGGACAGTGAATCAGCCCCAGCATTTT. Translation gives CSARDRPRTVNQPQHF.

A remark on this clonotype: At one boundary the junction diverges from the germline segment, which might be a read error. The gene calls are TRBV11-2 and TRBJ2-7; D not resolved. The germline CDR1 and CDR2 sequences are SGHAT and FQNNGV. This CDR3 is 12 amino acids long. CDR3 in DNA: TGTGCCAGCAGCGTTCCTATCTACGAGCAGTGCTTC. It is translated as CASSVPIYEQCF.

This clonotype was counted at least ten times. The V call is TRBV29-1, the J call TRBJ1-3; D gene unclear. Trimming pared 4 bases from V and 3 bases from J, leaving 7 bases between. The CDR3 consists of 12 residues. The germline V gene encodes CDR1 SQVTM and CDR2 ANQGSEA. DNA for the CDR3: TGCAGCGTTGGGACGGTTGGAAACACCATATATTTT. Protein sequence: CSVGTVGNTIYF.

The chain carries TRBV10-3 and TRBJ2-1; D is unresolved. There are 15 residues in the CDR3. Germline CDR1 is ENHRY and CDR2 is SYGVKD. With 2 bases removed from V and 9 bases from J, the gap between germline ends came to 17 bases. The CDR3 nucleotides read TGTGCCATCAGTGAGCCCCGGACCCGTTTATTTGAGCAGTTCTTC. The encoded protein is CAISEPRTRLFEQFF.

The J gene is TRBJ1-5, the V gene TRBV30; D call uncertain. V was pared by 2 bases and J by 7 bases, with 9 bases between. CDR1 and CDR2 (germline): GTSNPN, SVGIG (reference sequence). There are 12 residues in the CDR3. CDR3 DNA sequence: TGTGCCTGGAGTAGAGGCGGGCAGCCCCAGCATTTT. Protein sequence: CAWSRGGQPQHF. The complete variable domain, with remaining parts taken from reference TRBV30 and TRBJ1-5, reads SQTIHQWPATLVQPVGSPLSLECTVEGTSNPNLYWYRQAAGRGLQLLFYSVGIGQISSEVPQNLSASRPQDRQFILSSKKLLLSDSGFYLCAWSRGGQPQHFGDGTRLSIL.

This clonotype was counted only a few times. The rearrangement uses TRBV6-2 or TRBV6-3 and TRBJ1-1, with 8 bases fitting TRBD1. The CDR3 consists of 15 residues. Germline values: CDR1 MNHEY, CDR2 SVGEGT. V shed 6 bases, J shed 3 bases, and the junction held 9 bases outside the gene matches. The CDR3 DNA reads as TGTGCCAGCAGGCCCCTTCCAGGGGGCGACACTGAAGCTTTCTTT. As protein: CASRPLPGGDTEAFF.

In the case of this clonotype: A much larger clone differs from this one at a single base, so this may be a read error. The CDR3 nucleotides are TGTGCTAGCAGCCCGCCGGGGTCGGATAATTCACCCCACCACTTT. This codes for CASSPPGSDNSPHHF. The chain couples TRBV7-7 to TRBJ1-6; D is unclear. Per the germline V gene, CDR1 is SSHAT and CDR2 is FNYEAQ (reference sequence). CDR3 size: 15 residues.

This clonotype was observed a handful of times. The chain is built from TRBV7-6 and TRBJ2-2; 8 bases fit TRBD2. J was trimmed by 2 bases and V by 1 base; bases with no gene match: 6. Germline lookup yields CDR1 SGHVS and CDR2 FNYEAQ. This CDR3 has 17 residues. CDR3 sequence reads: CASSLESGGSNTGELFF. CDR3 nucleotide sequence: TGTGCCAGCAGCTTAGAGAGCGGGGGATCCAACACCGGGGAGCTGTTTTTT.

The chain employs TRBV7-8 and TRBJ2-2; possibly TRBD2 for D (6 bases). The CDR3 contains 16 residues. V dropped 3 bases and J dropped 0 bases, with 11 bases sitting between them. The germline V gene encodes CDR1 SGHVS and CDR2 FQNEAQ. The CDR3 region is CASSFYSGSNTGELFF. The DNA for the CDR3 is TGTGCCAGCAGCTTCTATAGCGGCTCGAACACCGGGGAGCTGTTTTTT.

The chain combines TRBV20-1 with TRBJ2-7; 8 nucleotides line up with TRBD2. Germline V gene lookup returns CDR1 DFQATT and CDR2 SNEGSKA (reference sequence). This CDR3 is 13 amino acids long. V trimming: 5 bases; J trimming: 3 bases; junction bases outside the gene matches: 6. The CDR3 spells CSALGGGYYEQYF. As DNA, the CDR3 is TGCAGTGCTCTAGGCGGGGGGTACTACGAGCAGTACTTC.